This T cell receptor (beta chain) came from a study of blood T cell repertoires in COVID-19. The CDR3 is 14 amino acids. Germline values: CDR1 SGHRS, CDR2 YFSETQ. The V and J ends lost 2 bases and 5 bases, in that order; junction bases with no gene match: 4. The table came from immunoSEQ multiplex PCR; TCRdb's copy has only in-frame clones and leaves some out. The profile covers about 210,000 clones, with roughly 84% appearing a single time and more than 9% taken by the ten largest. The rearrangement joins TRBV5-1 to TRBJ1-2; 9 nucleotides match TRBD1. The sequenced material came from peripheral blood. The TCR comes from a man aged 45 to 65 with active or convalescent COVID-19. As DNA, the CDR3 is TGCGCCAGCAGCTTTGGACAGGGGCGGTATGGCTACACCTTC. It is translated as CASSFGQGRYGYTF.